This T cell receptor (beta chain) appears in the sequencing data of a study of spatial heterogeneity in lung cancer. For the study at large: The library had UMIs, and each TCR and UMI pair averaged more than ten raw reads. Findings and caveats of the study: Blood contained ubiquitous expanded tumor TCRs more at resection than at follow-up.

There are many counts of this clonotype. Its target is not known. The time point: sample taken at primary tumor resection. Frozen PBMC, nontumor lung or tumor provided whole RNA, which was sequenced unsorted. The 60 to 80 donors had untreated early-stage non-small cell lung cancer. TCRdb itself ran the 5' RACE reads through MiXCR, one entry per CDR3 protein. Of 20,000 to 25,000 distinct CDR3 sequences in the sample, 4.6% were seen once. Germline lookup yields CDR1 SGHTA and CDR2 FQGNSA. This CDR3 region has 14 residues. Trimming cost V 0 bases and J 5 bases, with 8 bases left between them. The sequence was obtained from a male donor with early-stage non-small cell lung cancer. The sequenced sample was PBMCs, obtained at surgery. J is TRBJ2-1 and V is TRBV7-2; unclear D gene. DNA of the CDR3: TGTGCCAGCAGCTTAGCCCAACGGGACAATGAGCAGTTCTTC. Amino acid sequence: CASSLAQRDNEQFF.